The T cell receptor (beta chain) under discussion was sequenced for a study of shared clonotypes between healthy human individuals. All donors qualified as healthy HIV-negative adults and had experienced no recent acute infections or vaccinations. Only in-frame clones appear in the TCRdb table, and some are missing; sequencing was by immunoSEQ multiplex PCR. The table shows over a million clones, with roughly 74% occurring only once. Concerning this clone itself: The target antigen is unknown.

Germline V gives CDR1 SNHLY, CDR2 FYNNEI. CDR3 length: 15 residues. The V end lost 5 bases, the J end lost 6 bases, and 17 bases lay between the germline ends. Study outcomes and limitations: The represented genetic and exposure-history diversity was limited by the small number of donors. Naive subsets generally had larger estimated richness than memory subsets.

The genes are TRBV2 and TRBJ1-5; D call uncertain. The sample consisted of memory CD4+ T cells from PBMCs. Documented subset: CD45RA-negative fraction. The source of this sequence is a man between 18 and 35 years old in good health. Some clones in this sample may be carry-over from other donors' samples. The CDR3 here is CASSYFRPSGQPQHF. Here the CDR3 DNA reads TGTGCCAGCAGTTACTTTCGGCCTTCAGGTCAGCCCCAGCATTTT.